These 5 T cell receptor beta chains were sequenced from one sample in a study of T cells in Graves' hyperthyroidism and ophthalmopathy. Authors of the study amplified TCR beta CDR3 regions from RNA transcripts. TCR CDR3 underwent first-round RT-PCR with the HTBI primer set. TCRdb used MiXCR to reprocess the multiplex PCR reads, holding one entry per CDR3 protein. The sample contains some 580,000 distinct CDR3 sequences, approximately 15% of which appear only once. Input material: blood. Receptors originate from a woman aged 35 to 49 with Graves' ophthalmopathy.

The genes are TRBV3-1 and TRBJ2-2; TRBD1 is a possible D gene (5 bases). V was clipped by 8 bases and J by 8 bases, with 9 bases between them. CDR3 length: 11 amino acids. CDR1 is LGHDT and CDR2 is YNNKEL in the germline V gene (reference sequence). The CDR3 DNA is TGTGCCAGCGGGGCAGCGGGGGAGCTGTTTTTT. Translating it yields CASGAAGELFF.

This clonotype has a count of ten or more. The rearrangement uses TRBV20-1 and TRBJ2-2; D call uncertain. Trimming removed 1 base from V and 1 base from J, with 4 bases in between. The CDR3 length is 13 residues. The germline V gene has CDR1 DFQATT and CDR2 SNEGSKA (reference sequence). CDR3 nucleotide sequence: TGCAGTGCTAGAGGGCGGAACACCGGGGAGCTGTTTTTT. This gives the protein CSARGRNTGELFF.

In this sample, this clonotype turned up many times. This chain links TRBV28 with TRBJ1-1; a possible D gene is TRBD1 (5 bases). The CDR3 loop spans 13 amino acids. Deletions cut 8 bases from V and 4 bases from J, with 14 bases between. The germline gives CDR1 MDHEN, CDR2 SYDVKM. CDR3 sequence (DNA): TGTGCCAGCTTCGGGCAGGGTCCCACTGAAGCTTTCTTT. Amino acid sequence: CASFGQGPTEAFF.

Comment on this clonotype: A junction boundary mismatches the germline segment, possibly from a read error. The chain couples TRBV5-1 to TRBJ2-7; 7 bases match TRBD1. This CDR3 is 15 amino acids long. Germline V gives CDR1 SGHRS, CDR2 YFSETQ. CDR3 sequence reads: CASSSRDRASYEQYF. CDR3 nucleotides: TGTGCCAGCAGCTCCCGGGACAGAGCATCCTACGAGCAGTACTTC.

This clonotype was seen only a few times. This chain connects TRBV5-1 to TRBJ2-5; D is uncertain. The V gene lost 1 base and the J gene lost 4 bases, with 11 bases spanning the gap. The length of the CDR3 is 14 residues. Germline V gene data show CDR1 as SGHRS and CDR2 as YFSETQ. This CDR3 reads CASSLKLGRETQYF. The CDR3 DNA reads TGCGCCAGCAGCTTGAAGCTGGGTCGAGAGACCCAGTACTTC. Based on the CDR3 plus reference TRBV5-1 and TRBJ2-5, the full variable domain is KAGVTQTPRYLIKTRGQQVTLSCSPISGHRSVSWYQQTPGQGLQFLFEYFSETQRNKGNFPGRFSGRQFSNSRSEMNVSTLELGDSALYLCASSLKLGRETQYFGPGTRLLVL.